What follows are 12 T cell receptor beta chains derived from one specimen sequenced in a study of shared clonotypes between healthy human individuals. TCRdb's copy holds only in-frame clones and misses some; the assay was immunoSEQ multiplex PCR. The repertoire holds around 700,000 clones, roughly 70% seen once, with 1.7% in the top ten. The sample consisted of memory CD4+ T cells sorted from blood. Subset reported: CD45RA-negative fraction. The receptors were gathered from a young woman in good health.

The chain combines TRBV5-1 with TRBJ1-2; D not resolved. V lost 3 bases and J lost 8, with 11 bases in between. Germline V gene data show CDR1 as SGHRS and CDR2 as YFSETQ. The CDR3 runs 12 residues. DNA for the CDR3: TGCGCCAGCAGCTGGACCTTTGGAGGCTACACCTTC. Its translation: CASSWTFGGYTF.

V gene TRBV6-5 combines with J gene TRBJ1-6; the D is unclear. The germline V gene has CDR1 MNHEY and CDR2 SVGAGI. The V and J ends lost 0 bases and 2 bases respectively, with 8 bases between them. This CDR3 spans 16 amino acids. The CDR3 is CASSYSRFTYNSPLHF. The CDR3 coding sequence is TGTGCCAGCAGTTACTCACGGTTTACCTATAATTCACCCCTCCACTTT.

CDR3 sequence reads: CASPGTGRAAQPQHF. The CDR3 bases are TGCGCCAGCCCAGGGACAGGGAGGGCGGCGCAGCCCCAGCATTTT. J is TRBJ1-5 and V is TRBV23-1; 9 bases fit TRBD1. TRBV23-1 is treated as an ORF (open reading frame) with a function not yet certain. This CDR3 spans 15 amino acids. J was trimmed by 7 bases and V by 8 bases; bases with no gene match: 12.

This clone was seen more than once but under ten times. The CDR3 nucleotides read TGTGCCAGTAGTATAAGCATGAACACTGAAGCTTTCTTT. Its translation is CASSISMNTEAFF. This chain joins TRBV19 and TRBJ1-1; no clear D. Trimming pared 2 bases from V and 0 bases from J, leaving 4 bases between. The CDR3 covers 13 residues. Germline assignment: CDR1 LNHDA and CDR2 SQIVND (reference sequence).

The V and J genes are TRBV2 and TRBJ2-5, with D possibly matching TRBD2 (6 bases). Trimming took 11 bases from V and 3 from J, leaving 13 bases between them. Germline CDR1 reads SNHLY; CDR2 reads FYNNEI. The CDR3 is made up of 12 amino acids. CDR3 coding DNA: TGTGCCGGAGGGCCAAACAAAGAGACCCAGTACTTC. This codes for CAGGPNKETQYF.

This clone occurred once. The chain couples TRBV9 to TRBJ2-1, with 12 bases identical to TRBD2. Germline CDR1 reads SGDLS; CDR2 reads YYNGEE. CDR3 length equals 16 residues. With 4 bases clipped from V and 6 bases from J, the junction kept 8 bases outside the gene matches. The CDR3 sequence is CASSLTSGRLGNEQFF. CDR3 DNA sequence: TGTGCCAGCAGCTTGACTAGCGGGAGATTGGGCAATGAGCAGTTCTTC.

Many counts were recorded for this clone. V and J are TRBV5-1 and TRBJ2-6; weak D call: TRBD2 (7 bases). Deletions cut 4 bases from V and 3 bases from J, with 11 bases between. CDR3 size: 15 residues. The germline gives CDR1 SGHRS, CDR2 YFSETQ. DNA of the CDR3: TGCGCCAGCAGCCCGGGGGGCCTTGGGGCCAACGTCCTGACTTTC. Its translation: CASSPGGLGANVLTF.

The chain has TRBV18 and TRBJ1-1; a weak D match, TRBD1 (6 bases). The CDR3 is 14 residues long. V lost 5 bases to trimming and J lost 2 bases, with 12 bases between them. Germline-derived CDR1 and CDR2 are KGHSH and LQKENI. CDR3 nucleotides: TGTGCCAGCTCAACCGAGACAGGAAACACTGAAGCTTTCTTT. This codes for CASSTETGNTEAFF.

The J gene is TRBJ2-5, the V gene TRBV2; D gene unclear. CDR3 length equals 15 residues. Germline V gene sequence: CDR1 SNHLY, CDR2 FYNNEI. Trimming cost V 2 bases and J 3 bases, with 13 bases left between them. CDR3 sequence reads: CASSESQLTKETQYF. CDR3 DNA sequence: TGTGCCAGCAGTGAAAGTCAGTTGACAAAAGAGACCCAGTACTTC. Variable domain in full (rest from reference TRBV2 and TRBJ2-5): EPEVTQTPSHQVTQMGQEVILRCVPISNHLYFYWYRQILGQKVEFLVSFYNNEISEKSEIFDDQFSVERPDGSNFTLKIRSTKLEDSAMYFCASSESQLTKETQYFGPGTRLLVL.

Notes on this clone: Other nucleotide sequences from this sample produce the same CDR3. The chain carries TRBV2 and TRBJ2-3; a possible D gene is TRBD2 (6 bases). CDR1 is SNHLY, CDR2 FYNNEI, per germline. The CDR3 spans 15 residues. Between the trimmed V and J ends, which lost 6 bases and 2 bases, there was a span of 15 bases. The CDR3 nucleotides read TGTGCCAGCAGGGGACTGGCGGGCCTCACAGATACGCAGTATTTT. Encoded protein: CASRGLAGLTDTQYF. Full variable domain (outside the CDR3, taken from reference TRBV2 and TRBJ2-3): EPEVTQTPSHQVTQMGQEVILRCVPISNHLYFYWYRQILGQKVEFLVSFYNNEISEKSEIFDDQFSVERPDGSNFTLKIRSTKLEDSAMYFCASRGLAGLTDTQYFGPGTRLTVL.

The V gene is TRBV19, the J gene TRBJ1-5; 7 nucleotides match TRBD1. Germline V lookup: CDR1 LNHDA, CDR2 SQIVND (reference sequence). The CDR3 covers 17 residues. V gave up 10 bases and J gave up 0 bases; unmatched junction bases: 15. CDR3 amino acids: CATSLGTDGYSNQPQHF. DNA of the CDR3: TGTGCCACCTCACTCGGGACAGACGGATATAGCAATCAGCCCCAGCATTTT.

Notes on this clone: This same CDR3 is encoded by further DNA sequences in the sample. V and J are TRBV5-1 and TRBJ2-5; D remains unclear. Germline V gene lookup returns CDR1 SGHRS and CDR2 YFSETQ. The CDR3 has 13 amino acids. Trimming left V 0 bases short and J 2 bases short, with 5 bases between. The CDR3 reads CASSLARQETQYF. The CDR3 DNA follows: TGCGCCAGCAGCTTGGCAAGGCAAGAGACCCAGTACTTC.